These 9 T cell receptor beta chains were all obtained from the same sample, sequenced in a study of blood T cell repertoires in COVID-19. Some clones are missing from TCRdb's copy, which holds only in-frame ones; the method was immunoSEQ multiplex PCR. The sample contains around 230,000 clones, about 87% of which appear only once. Sequenced material: PBMCs or T cells enriched from blood (not recorded which). The source of these receptors is a woman in her 30s who had recovered from COVID-19.

V is TRBV11-2 and J is TRBJ2-7; perhaps TRBD1 as D (5 bases). This CDR3 is built from 12 residues. CDR1 is SGHAT, CDR2 FQNNGV, per germline. V lost 0 bases and J lost 6, with 6 bases in between. The CDR3 sequence: CASSLDQGEQYF. The CDR3 DNA reads as TGTGCCAGCAGCTTAGATCAGGGCGAGCAGTACTTC.

The gene calls are TRBV7-9 and TRBJ2-3, with 14 bases that match TRBD2. This CDR3 contains 18 residues. V lost 4 bases and J lost 4; bases outside the gene matches: 10. CDR1 is SEHNR and CDR2 is FQNEAQ in the germline V gene (reference sequence). The CDR3 is CASSSQTSGGAEADTQYF. In DNA, the CDR3 is TGTGCCAGCAGCTCCCAGACTAGCGGGGGGGCCGAAGCAGATACGCAGTATTTT.

The chain joins TRBV29-1 to TRBJ2-5; D remains unclear. CDR3 length equals 10 residues. Germline CDR1 reads SQVTM; CDR2 reads ANQGSEA. The V end was cut by 3 bases, the J end by 5 bases, with 4 bases between. CDR3 sequence: CSVDGETQYF. CDR3 DNA sequence: TGCAGCGTTGACGGGGAGACCCAGTACTTC.

The gene calls are TRBV5-1 and TRBJ2-7; the D gene is possibly TRBD2 (6 bases). This CDR3 is built from 12 residues. Deletions cut 0 bases from V and 12 bases from J, with 13 bases between. Germline V CDR1 and CDR2: SGHRS, YFSETQ. CDR3 in DNA: TGCGCCAGCAGCTTGGACGGGGGAATTGCGTACTTC. Translation: CASSLDGGIAYF.

V usage is TRBV12-3 or TRBV12-4 and J usage is TRBJ1-2; unclear D gene. Trimming pared 3 bases from V and 8 bases from J, leaving 4 bases between. CDR3 length equals 10 residues. The CDR3 here is CASSFLGYTF. The CDR3 bases are TGTGCCAGCAGTTTCTTAGGCTACACCTTC.

This chain connects TRBV29-1 to TRBJ1-2; 8 nucleotides align to TRBD1. Germline CDR1 SQVTM, CDR2 ANQGSEA. The CDR3 runs 11 residues. The junction had 5 bases not matched to a gene; V was cut back by 7 bases and J by 7 bases. CDR3 sequence: CSADRGGGYTF. In nucleotides, the CDR3 is TGCAGCGCCGACAGGGGCGGTGGCTACACCTTC.

V usage is TRBV21-1 and J usage is TRBJ2-1; no DNA check was done on the table's D call, TRBD1. TRBV21-1 counts as a pseudogene. The CDR3 spans 16 residues. The CDR3, as DNA: TGTGCCAGCAGCAAAGGTGGACAGGGGGAGTACAATGAGCAGTTCTTC. Amino acid sequence: CASSKGGQGEYNEQFF.

The chain combines TRBV7-9 with TRBJ2-2, with D unresolved. The CDR3 spans 19 residues. V was trimmed by 2 bases and J by 1 base, leaving 20 bases between them. Germline CDR1 is SEHNR and CDR2 is FQNEAQ (reference sequence). The DNA of the CDR3 is TGTGCCAGCAGCTTACGTCCTCGTTCTCTTATACAGAACACCGGGGAGCTGTTTTTT. It specifies CASSLRPRSLIQNTGELFF.

The chain recombines TRBV12-3 or TRBV12-4 with TRBJ2-2; D is unclear. With 6 bases removed from V and 4 bases from J, the gap between germline ends came to 9 bases. The CDR3 has 13 residues. The CDR3 region has the DNA TGTGCCAGCAGCCTACCCGGCACCGGGGAGCTGTTTTTT. Its translation is CASSLPGTGELFF.